This entry lists 20 T cell receptor beta chains sequenced from one sample in a study of T-cell reconstitution after alpha-beta-depleted transplantation in children. Unique molecular identifiers were incorporated during preparation of the TCRbeta library. MiXCR, run by TCRdb on the PCR reads, gives a single entry per CDR3 protein. Of 25,000 or so distinct CDR3 sequences in the sample, 15% to 20% were seen once. Specimen: PBMCs, mostly from graft donor cells, collected 60 days after TCRalphabeta/CD19-depleted stem cell transplant. These receptors came from a male patient under 10 years old who had a stem cell transplant for acute lymphoblastic leukemia, so the T cells may come from the graft donor.

The sample holds many counts of this clonotype. The V call is TRBV2, the J call TRBJ2-3; maybe TRBD2 (7 bases). Trimming took off 6 bases at V and 0 bases at J, with 10 bases between the two ends. Germline V CDR1 and CDR2: SNHLY, FYNNEI. The CDR3 sequence is 14 residues long. CDR3: CASRGGPSTDTQYF. CDR3 bases: TGTGCCAGCAGGGGGGGGCCTAGCACAGATACGCAGTATTTT. The variable domain in full, completed from reference TRBV2 and TRBJ2-3, reads EPEVTQTPSHQVTQMGQEVILRCVPISNHLYFYWYRQILGQKVEFLVSFYNNEISEKSEIFDDQFSVERPDGSNFTLKIRSTKLEDSAMYFCASRGGPSTDTQYFGPGTRLTVL.

The chain couples TRBV7-8 to TRBJ1-6, with D hard to call. The V gene's germline CDR1 is SGHVS and CDR2 FQNEAQ. V shed 1 base and J shed 6 bases, with 22 bases lying between them. The CDR3 length is 19 residues. CDR3 sequence reads: CASSLGKVSIGGLNSPLHF. In DNA form, the CDR3 reads TGTGCCAGCAGCTTAGGAAAGGTATCCATAGGAGGCCTTAATTCACCCCTCCACTTT. Using reference TRBV7-8 and TRBJ1-6 for the parts outside the CDR3, the full variable domain is GAGVSQSPRYKVAKRGQDVALRCDPISGHVSLFWYQQALGQGPEFLTYFQNEAQLDKSGLPSDRFFAERPEGSVSTLKIQRTQQEDSAVYLCASSLGKVSIGGLNSPLHFGNGTRLTVT.

This clonotype appeared many times. The chain has TRBV12-3 or TRBV12-4 and TRBJ1-6; D not certain. V was clipped by 6 bases and J by 0 bases, with 15 bases between them. The CDR3 runs to 17 residues. DNA of the CDR3: TGTGCCAGCAGACGAGATCTTCAGAGCTCCTATAATTCACCCCTCCACTTT. Its protein product is CASRRDLQSSYNSPLHF.

The rearrangement links TRBV5-1 to TRBJ2-7, with TRBD2 as a possible D gene (6 bases). The CDR3 extends over 16 amino acids. Germline loops: CDR1 SGHRS, CDR2 YFSETQ. V dropped 4 bases and J dropped 3 bases, with 20 bases sitting between them. The CDR3 DNA reads as TGCGCCAGCAGCGTACTACCTTCTAACGGGGGCTACGAGCAGTACTTC. It specifies CASSVLPSNGGYEQYF. Full variable domain (outside the CDR3, taken from reference TRBV5-1 and TRBJ2-7): KAGVTQTPRYLIKTRGQQVTLSCSPISGHRSVSWYQQTPGQGLQFLFEYFSETQRNKGNFPGRFSGRQFSNSRSEMNVSTLELGDSALYLCASSVLPSNGGYEQYFGPGTRLTVT.

This clonotype was found many times. The V and J genes are TRBV20-1 and TRBJ2-5; D unresolved. Germline CDR1 and CDR2: DFQATT and SNEGSKA (reference sequence). The CDR3 totals 12 residues. The CDR3 loop is CSLEPYQETQYF. The DNA of the CDR3 is TGCAGCCTAGAACCGTACCAAGAGACCCAGTACTTC.

This clonotype was seen ten or more times. The CDR3 is CASSSIRVSPSPLHF. The CDR3 coding sequence is TGTGCCAGCAGTTCCATTCGGGTTTCGCCTTCACCCCTCCACTTT. This chain links TRBV28 with TRBJ1-6; no clear D. Germline-derived CDR1 and CDR2 are MDHEN and SYDVKM. The CDR3 consists of 15 residues. The V gene lost 4 bases and the J gene lost 9 bases, with 16 bases spanning the gap.

V gene TRBV29-1 combines with J gene TRBJ2-2; TRBD2 is a possible D gene (6 bases). V lost 6 bases and J 8 bases, leaving 19 bases between the germline ends. Germline V gene sequence: CDR1 SQVTM, CDR2 ANQGSEA. This CDR3 has 14 amino acids. The CDR3: CSVSASGLGGELFF. The CDR3 nucleotides read TGCAGCGTCTCGGCCAGCGGGCTTGGGGGGGAGCTGTTTTTT.

With regard to this clonotype: A read error may account for a junction end that differs from germline. CDR3 sequence: CAGSRDRDGAFF. CDR3 DNA sequence: TGTGCCGGCAGCCGTGACAGGGATGGGGCTTTCTTT. This sequence joins TRBV28 and TRBJ1-1, with TRBD1 matching 7 bases. The CDR3 extends over 12 amino acids. Germline values: CDR1 MDHEN, CDR2 SYDVKM.

The chain joins TRBV5-4 to TRBJ2-6, with D maybe TRBD1 (6 bases). V lost 3 bases, J lost 0 bases, and 13 bases lay in between. In germline, CDR1 is SGHNT, CDR2 YYREEE (reference sequence). The CDR3 consists of 17 residues. The CDR3 region is CASSSSGHRSGANVLTF. CDR3 bases: TGTGCCAGCAGCTCCTCGGGACACCGCTCTGGGGCCAACGTCCTGACTTTC.

This clonotype was detected a few times. The chain carries TRBV9 and TRBJ2-2; 12 bases align to TRBD2. The CDR3 loop spans 17 amino acids. J lost 7 bases, V lost 2 bases, and 9 bases had no gene match. In germline, CDR1 is SGDLS, CDR2 YYNGEE. In DNA, the CDR3 is TGTGCCAGCAGCGTTCACACTAGCGGGGGGATAGGCGGGGAGCTGTTTTTT. Encoded protein: CASSVHTSGGIGGELFF.

This clonotype has a handful of counts. The chain recombines TRBV12-3 or TRBV12-4 with TRBJ1-3; D remains unclear. Trimming cost V 6 bases and J 3 bases, with 6 bases left between them. The CDR3 covers 12 residues. The CDR3 is CASRIGGNTIYF. The DNA for the CDR3 is TGTGCCAGCAGAATTGGTGGAAACACCATATATTTT.

This clonotype was recorded at least ten times. V and J are TRBV5-1 and TRBJ2-1, with TRBD2 matching 10 bases. Losses at the gene ends were 3 bases for V and 8 bases for J; bases not matched to a gene: 17. The CDR3 is 18 residues long. Germline CDR1 is SGHRS and CDR2 is YFSETQ. Written as DNA, the CDR3 is TGCGCCAGCAGCTCCACTCATCTAGCGGGAGCCCCTAGCGATGAGCAGTTCTTC. Protein: CASSSTHLAGAPSDEQFF. The entire variable domain, with the rest obtained from reference TRBV5-1 and TRBJ2-1, is as follows: KAGVTQTPRYLIKTRGQQVTLSCSPISGHRSVSWYQQTPGQGLQFLFEYFSETQRNKGNFPGRFSGRQFSNSRSEMNVSTLELGDSALYLCASSSTHLAGAPSDEQFFGPGTRLTVL.

The chain employs TRBV20-1 and TRBJ2-1; 9 bases agree with TRBD1. The length of the CDR3 is 12 residues. The germline V gene encodes CDR1 DFQATT and CDR2 SNEGSKA (reference sequence). J lost 8 bases, V lost 5 bases, and 4 bases had no gene match. The CDR3 nucleotides read TGCAGTGCTCCACAGGGGGCTGATGAGCAGTTCTTC. This sequence encodes CSAPQGADEQFF.

The rearrangement links TRBV19 to TRBJ1-1, with D maybe TRBD1 (6 bases). Trimming removed 8 bases from V and 3 bases from J, with 19 bases in between. Per the germline V gene, CDR1 is LNHDA and CDR2 is SQIVND (reference sequence). The CDR3 loop spans 15 amino acids. The CDR3 loop reads CASSTPGQPHTEAFF. The CDR3 DNA reads as TGTGCCAGTTCCACTCCTGGACAGCCGCACACTGAAGCTTTCTTT.

This clonotype was detected a few times. The rearrangement links TRBV12-3 or TRBV12-4 to TRBJ1-6; D not certain. The CDR3 has 12 amino acids. V was trimmed by 3 bases and J by 6 bases, leaving 3 bases between them. CDR3 loop: CASSLSNSPLHF. CDR3 nucleotide sequence: TGTGCCAGCAGTTTGTCTAATTCACCCCTCCACTTT.

V is TRBV11-3 and J is TRBJ2-5; D may be TRBD1 or TRBD2 (5 bases each). This CDR3 spans 10 amino acids. CDR1 is SGHNT, CDR2 YENEEA, per germline. The CDR3, as DNA: TGTGTTTGGGGGCAAGAGACCCAGTACTTC. Amino acid sequence: CVWGQETQYF.

There are many counts of this clonotype. J is TRBJ1-1 and V is TRBV5-1; possible D gene TRBD1, 6 bases. There are 15 residues in the CDR3. Germline V CDR1 and CDR2: SGHRS, YFSETQ. V was cut by 1 base and J by 2 bases, with 12 bases left in between. The CDR3 sequence is CASSLLTGENTEAFF. The CDR3 nucleotides read TGCGCCAGCAGCTTGTTGACAGGCGAAAACACTGAAGCTTTCTTT.

The chain combines TRBV5-1 with TRBJ1-1, with D maybe TRBD1 (5 bases). From germline, CDR1 is SGHRS and CDR2 YFSETQ. V shed 0 bases and J shed 1 base, with 13 bases lying between them. There are 16 residues in the CDR3. CDR3 DNA: TGCGCCAGCAGCTTGGTAAGGGGAAGGGCGAACACTGAAGCTTTCTTT. Amino acids: CASSLVRGRANTEAFF.

This clonotype was picked up a small number of times. The chain joins TRBV7-9 to TRBJ2-2; 8 nucleotides agree with TRBD2. V dropped 0 bases and J dropped 6; count of bases not matched to a gene: 6. The CDR3 totals 16 residues. The germline CDR1 and CDR2 sequences are SEHNR and FQNEAQ (reference sequence). The chain's CDR3 is CASSLALAELSGELFF. The CDR3 nucleotides are TGTGCCAGCAGCTTAGCACTAGCGGAGCTATCCGGGGAGCTGTTTTTT.

CDR3 protein: CASSLGQGLETQYF. In nucleotides, the CDR3 is TGTGCCAGCAGTTTAGGACAGGGGTTGGAGACCCAGTACTTC. J is TRBJ2-5 and V is TRBV6-5; 9 bases map to TRBD1. V dropped 4 bases and J dropped 5; count of bases not matched to a gene: 5. CDR1 is MNHEY and CDR2 is SVGAGI in the germline V gene. The length of the CDR3 is 14 residues.